The 16 T cell receptor beta chains given below trace back to one sample, sequenced in a study of cytomegalovirus exposure and HLA in healthy donors listed by TCRdb under 2017. Libraries were built with the immunoSEQ multiplex PCR assay. A mixture of 60 forward primers for TCR Vbeta segments and 13 reverse primers for TCR Jbeta segments was used in the multiplex PCR. Entries here come from immuneACCESS through TCRdb and include only in-frame sequences with V and J called. Some clones fail to appear in such tables; in the studies checked, an unresolved V gene covers under half of the shortfall, and the cause of the remainder is unknown. This specimen's table enumerates 130,000 or so clones. About 1.6% of the sample lies in the top ten. Sequencing input: PBMCs. These receptors were obtained from a woman between 40 and 50 years old in good health and CMV-seronegative.

V usage is TRBV18 and J usage is TRBJ2-5; perhaps TRBD1 as D (6 bases). V was clipped by 0 bases and J by 4 bases, with 12 bases between them. The CDR3 extends over 15 amino acids. Per germline, CDR1 KGHSH and CDR2 LQKENI. The CDR3 sequence: CASSPPGWGRETQYF. CDR3 in DNA: TGTGCCAGCTCACCACCGGGGTGGGGGCGAGAGACCCAGTACTTC.

The genes are TRBV7-3 and TRBJ2-2, with 9 bases aligning to TRBD2. Germline CDR1 is SGHTA and CDR2 is FQGTGA. This CDR3 is 17 amino acids long. Trimming took 6 bases from V and 7 from J; bases not matched to a gene: 15. The CDR3 region is CASRRLSGGYYNGELFF. The DNA of the CDR3 is TGTGCCAGCAGGAGGCTAAGCGGGGGGTATTACAACGGGGAGCTGTTTTTT.

This chain joins TRBV5-1 and TRBJ2-2; D uncertain. V was pared by 2 bases and J by 1 base, with 6 bases between. The CDR3 extends over 14 amino acids. The germline V gene encodes CDR1 SGHRS and CDR2 YFSETQ. CDR3 in amino acids: CASSLPQNTGELFF. CDR3 sequence (DNA): TGCGCCAGCAGCTTACCACAGAACACCGGGGAGCTGTTTTTT.

The chain links TRBV11-2 to TRBJ2-3, with TRBD1 matching 7 bases. The CDR3 loop spans 15 amino acids. The ends lost 3 bases at V and 4 bases at J; junction bases unmatched: 7. The germline gives CDR1 SGHAT, CDR2 FQNNGV. CDR3 in DNA: TGTGCCAGCAGCTTGAGACAGGGTTGGTCAGATACGCAGTATTTT. Translating gives CASSLRQGWSDTQYF.

This chain connects TRBV7-2 to TRBJ1-1; 7 bases align to TRBD1. V shed 2 bases and J 11 bases; nucleotides not matched to a gene: 11. CDR1 is SGHTA, CDR2 FQGNSA, per germline. The CDR3 runs to 14 residues. The CDR3 reads CASSLIEGAGQAFF. The CDR3 bases are TGTGCCAGCAGCTTAATAGAGGGGGCAGGACAGGCTTTCTTT.

The CDR3 coding sequence is TGTGCCAGTAGTGCCCGCGGACAGATAAACTACGAGCAGTACTTC. It yields the protein CASSARGQINYEQYF. The chain uses TRBV19 and TRBJ2-7; a possible D gene is TRBD1 (6 bases). Trimming took off 5 bases at V and 3 bases at J, with 17 bases between the two ends. Germline V gene data show CDR1 as LNHDA and CDR2 as SQIVND (reference sequence). The CDR3 extends over 15 amino acids.

The chain employs TRBV28 and TRBJ1-6; 7 bases are a match to TRBD1. The J segment lost 10 bases and the V segment lost 6 bases, leaving 0 bases of the junction unmatched. The CDR3 totals 11 residues. Germline loops: CDR1 MDHEN, CDR2 SYDVKM. The CDR3 bases are TGTGCCAGCAGGACAGGGTCACCCCTCCACTTT. Protein: CASRTGSPLHF. The variable domain in full, with the rest retrieved from reference TRBV28 and TRBJ1-6, is DVKVTQSSRYLVKRTGEKVFLECVQDMDHENMFWYRQDPGLGLRLIYFSYDVKMKEKGDIPEGYSVSREKKERFSLILESASTNQTSMYLCASRTGSPLHFGNGTRLTVT.

The genes are TRBV5-1 and TRBJ1-4, with 8 bases lining up with TRBD1. Germline V gene lookup returns CDR1 SGHRS and CDR2 YFSETQ. J was trimmed by 0 bases and V by 3 bases; bases with no gene match: 1. The CDR3 is 15 amino acids. The CDR3 region has the DNA TGCGCCAGCAGCTCGACAGGGGCAACTAATGAAAAACTGTTTTTT. Amino acid sequence: CASSSTGATNEKLFF.

The V and J genes are TRBV7-2 and TRBJ1-3; D call uncertain. The germline gives CDR1 SGHTA, CDR2 FQGNSA. The V end was cut by 8 bases, the J end by 1 base, with 12 bases between. This CDR3 contains 14 residues. The CDR3 region is CASSWAQSGNTIYF. For the CDR3, the DNA is TGTGCCAGCTCTTGGGCACAGTCTGGAAACACCATATATTTT.

The rearrangement links TRBV7-9 to TRBJ2-5; TRBD2 matches 7 bases. The CDR3 contains 15 residues. Germline V gene lookup returns CDR1 SEHNR and CDR2 FQNEAQ (reference sequence). With V trimmed by 5 bases and J by 5 bases, 11 bases remained unmatched. CDR3 sequence reads: CASSRDLAGRETQYF. The CDR3 bases are TGTGCCAGCAGCCGGGACTTAGCGGGTCGGGAGACCCAGTACTTC.

V gene TRBV19 combines with J gene TRBJ2-2, with D tentatively TRBD2 (6 bases). Germline V gene data show CDR1 as LNHDA and CDR2 as SQIVND (reference sequence). Deletions cut 2 bases from V and 4 bases from J, with 8 bases between. The CDR3 runs 14 residues. CDR3 bases: TGTGCCAGTAGTATACACGGGAGCACCGGGGAGCTGTTTTTT. Its protein is CASSIHGSTGELFF.

This chain connects TRBV6-4 to TRBJ2-2; TRBD2 agrees at 8 bases. Germline CDR1 and CDR2: MRHNA and SNTAGT. V lost 0 bases, J lost 6 bases, and 0 bases stayed unmatched. This CDR3 is built from 14 residues. Here the CDR3 DNA reads TGTGCCAGCAGTGACTCGACTAGCGCCGGGGAGCTGTTTTTT. Residues: CASSDSTSAGELFF.

The chain is built from TRBV5-1 and TRBJ1-5; 7 bases align to TRBD1. Germline V gene data show CDR1 as SGHRS and CDR2 as YFSETQ. With V trimmed by 5 bases and J by 2 bases, 7 bases remained unmatched. This CDR3 has 15 residues. The CDR3 reads CASSLTGAGNQPQHF. The CDR3, as DNA: TGCGCCAGCAGTCTAACAGGGGCGGGCAATCAGCCCCAGCATTTT.

Concerning this clone: A read error may account for a junction end that differs from germline. V is TRBV7-3 and J is TRBJ2-3; 9 bases align to TRBD1. Germline V gene sequence: CDR1 SGHTA, CDR2 FQGTGA. The CDR3 runs 15 residues. CDR3 nucleotides: TGTGCCAGCACCTTAGGGACAGGGCGGACAGATACGCAGTATTTT. Amino acid sequence: CASTLGTGRTDTQYF.

The rearrangement joins TRBV14 to TRBJ1-6; D gene ambiguous. Trimming cost V 1 base and J 10 bases, with 11 bases left between them. The length of the CDR3 is 14 residues. Germline CDR1 and CDR2: SGHDN and FVKESK. The CDR3 spells CASSQGTRRSPLHF. Here the CDR3 DNA reads TGTGCCAGCAGCCAAGGGACTCGGCGGTCACCCCTCCACTTT. The full variable domain, completed using reference TRBV14 and TRBJ1-6, is EAGVTQFPSHSVIEKGQTVTLRCDPISGHDNLYWYRRVMGKEIKFLLHFVKESKQDESGMPNNRFLAERTGGTYSTLKVQPAELEDSGVYFCASSQGTRRSPLHFGNGTRLTVT.

The genes are TRBV5-6 and TRBJ1-2, with TRBD1 matching 9 bases. CDR1 and CDR2 from the germline V gene are SGHDT and YYEEEE. The CDR3 runs 14 residues. The V and J ends lost 5 bases and 4 bases, in that order; junction bases with no gene match: 6. CDR3 sequence: CASRKQGAIYGYTF. CDR3 DNA sequence: TGTGCCAGCAGGAAACAGGGGGCGATCTATGGCTACACCTTC.